The rows below give T cell receptor beta chains drawn from one sample of a study of blood T cell repertoires in COVID-19. The assay was immunoSEQ multiplex PCR, and TCRdb's table has in-frame clones only and misses some. The sample holds roughly 160,000 clones; around 87% are singletons and the top ten take 2% to 3%. Sequences were obtained from peripheral blood. Receptor source: a woman older than 75 with COVID-19, enrolled during active disease. Each CDR3 is given with its conserved first and last residue. A D gene is named only where the DNA matches it firmly. Where a row states a size, it is once, few, many or the class of an expanded clone; other rows omit it.

TGTGCCAGCGCACTAGCGGTCGCAACCTACGAGCAGTACTTC CASALAVATYEQYF TRBD2 TRBV7-9 NA TRBJ2-7
TGTGCCAGCAGCTTACCAGTCGGGGGACGGAACTACGAGCAGTACTTC CASSLPVGGRNYEQYF NA TRBV5-4 NA TRBJ2-7
TGTGCCAGCAGTTGGGGGGGATCGAACACTGAAGCTTTCTTT CASSWGGSNTEAFF NA TRBV28 NA TRBJ1-1
TGTGCCAGCACGAGGTCGGGACAGGTCAATCAGCCCCAGCATTTT CASTRSGQVNQPQHF TRBD1 TRBV2 NA TRBJ1-5
TGTGCCAGCAGCTTAGAAGGGACAGGGATTAGGGAGCAGTTCTTC CASSLEGTGIREQFF TRBD1 TRBV7-2 NA TRBJ2-1
TGTGCCAGCGGGTCAGGGGGATACTTGAATCAGCCCCAGCATTTT CASGSGGYLNQPQHF TRBD1 TRBV19 NA TRBJ1-5
TGTGCTAGCAGCTCGGAGACAGGCTCACCCCTCCACTTT CASSSETGSPLHF NA TRBV7-7 NA TRBJ1-6
TGTGCCAGTAGTCTCCTCTACAACACTGAAGCTTTCTTT CASSLLYNTEAFF NA TRBV19 NA TRBJ1-1
TGTGCCAGCAGCTTGCGAGGGACAGGAGCCTACGAGCAGTACTTC CASSLRGTGAYEQYF TRBD1 TRBV5-8 NA TRBJ2-7
TGTGCCAGCAGCTTAGAGGGACAGGGGGTGGGCAATGAGCAGTTCTTC CASSLEGQGVGNEQFF TRBD1 TRBV11-2 NA TRBJ2-1
TGTGCCAGCAGTCCCGGGACAGGCTTGAACACTGAAGCTTTCTTT CASSPGTGLNTEAFF TRBD1 TRBV6-5 NA TRBJ1-1
TGCGCCAGCAGCGTAGACGCGGGAAGGGATACGCAGTATTTT CASSVDAGRDTQYF NA TRBV5-1 NA TRBJ2-3
TGTGCCAGCAGTTTAGAAAGGGGTGAGCCCCAGCATTTT CASSLERGEPQHF NA TRBV12-3/TRBV12-4 few TRBJ1-5
TGCAGCGTTGTAGGGCAGGGTGGTACTGAAGCTTTCTTT CSVVGQGGTEAFF NA TRBV29-1 NA TRBJ1-1
TGTGCCAGCAGCCAAGAAGGGGACTTTTCGGAGACCCAGTACTTC CASSQEGDFSETQYF NA TRBV3-1/TRBV3-2 NA TRBJ2-5
TGTGCCAGCAGCGGACAAAGGACAGATACGCAGTATTTT CASSGQRTDTQYF NA TRBV7-9 NA TRBJ2-3
TGCGCCAGCAGCGGACAGGACGAAAAACTGTTTTTT CASSGQDEKLFF TRBD1 TRBV5-1 NA TRBJ1-4
TGTGCCAGCAGCTCACGGGGGAATTCACCCCTCCACTTT CASSSRGNSPLHF NA TRBV11-1 few TRBJ1-6
TGTGCCAGCAGTGAATATCGCTCTGGGGCCAACGTCCTGACTTTC CASSEYRSGANVLTF NA TRBV6-1 once TRBJ2-6
TGTGCCGTAGACGGTCTTCTCAGCGGGAATGAGCAGTTCTTC CAVDGLLSGNEQFF NA TRBV7-8 NA TRBJ2-1
TGCAGTGCTAGTAGGACAGGCGGTCAGCCCCAGCATTTT CSASRTGGQPQHF TRBD1 TRBV20-1 NA TRBJ1-5
TGTGCCAGCAGCCCAGCTGGGGCTTGGGAAAAACTGTTTTTT CASSPAGAWEKLFF NA TRBV7-9 NA TRBJ1-4
TGTGCCAGCAGTTTGGGGCAGGGAGGCTACACCTTC CASSLGQGGYTF NA TRBV28 NA TRBJ1-2
TGTGCCAGCAGCTTGGAGTTGGCGGGAGAGGCTGAGCAGTTCTTC CASSLELAGEAEQFF TRBD2 TRBV5-4 NA TRBJ2-1
TGTGCCAGCAGCTCCCCCGGGGGGTCTGGAAACACCATATATTTT CASSSPGGSGNTIYF NA TRBV7-2 once TRBJ1-3
TGTGCCAGCAGTACGTCAGGAGGCTCCTATAATTCACCCCTCCACTTT CASSTSGGSYNSPLHF NA TRBV25-1 NA TRBJ1-6
TGTGCCAGCAGTTACTCGTCTAGCGGGAGTACCAATGAGCAGTTCTTC CASSYSSSGSTNEQFF TRBD2 TRBV6-5 NA TRBJ2-1